Presented here are 3 T cell receptor beta chains from one specimen sequenced in a study of T-cell reconstitution after alpha-beta-depleted transplantation in children. As it was prepared, the TCRbeta library received unique molecular identifiers. TCRdb re-called the PCR reads with MiXCR, one entry per CDR3 protein. Of 300,000 or so distinct CDR3 sequences listed, approximately 9.8% were seen once; the top ten hold around 10%. The sample here was PBMCs from the stem cell graft donor, taken from the stem cell graft. These TCRs come from a human donor who donated a stem cell graft to a child with SCID.

This clonotype has at least ten counts. The gene calls are TRBV12-5 and TRBJ1-5; 12 nucleotides align to TRBD1. The CDR3 has 17 residues. Germline V gene data show CDR1 as LGHNT and CDR2 as FRNRAP. The V segment lost 0 bases and the J segment 6 bases; nucleotides outside the gene matches: 6. The CDR3 reads CASGLVLGQGASQPQHF. CDR3 nucleotides: TGTGCTAGTGGTTTGGTACTGGGACAGGGGGCTTCTCAGCCCCAGCATTTT.

The chain joins TRBV20-1 to TRBJ1-5, with 8 bases lining up with TRBD1. The length of the CDR3 is 17 residues. Germline loops: CDR1 DFQATT, CDR2 SNEGSKA (reference sequence). The J segment lost 1 base and the V segment lost 0 bases, leaving 8 bases of the junction unmatched. Here the CDR3 DNA reads TGCAGTGCTAGAGATCGGGACAGGTCCCGCAGCAATCAGCCCCAGCATTTT. The encoded protein is CSARDRDRSRSNQPQHF.

In its sample, this clonotype was seen a few times. The gene calls are TRBV6-5 and TRBJ1-1, with D maybe TRBD1 (5 bases). The V gene lost 2 bases and the J gene lost 0 bases, with 13 bases spanning the gap. The CDR3 contains 16 residues. Per germline, CDR1 MNHEY and CDR2 SVGAGI. The CDR3 nucleotides read TGTGCCAGCAGTTACGAGAGGGGTCTACTGAACACTGAAGCTTTCTTT. Its protein is CASSYERGLLNTEAFF.